This T cell receptor (beta chain) was identified in a study of shared clonotypes between healthy human individuals. General study findings and limits: Relative to memory subsets, naive subsets generally showed larger estimated richness. Inspection by rarefaction showed sorted-subset sequencing to be incomplete despite large depth.

Selected positively for CCR7 and CD45RO-negative, naive CD8 cells excluded terminally differentiated effector memory CD45RA+ cells. Using about 220 ng DNA, tens of thousands of T cell genomes, the sorted-subset replicate PCRs were run. Here immunoSEQ multiplex PCR was the method, and the copy in TCRdb shows in-frame clones only, minus some. The sample has about 2 million clones, over 85% seen once; the top ten hold 0.85% to 1.3%. Regarding this clone: Its target is unknown.

This clonotype was obtained from a man aged 18 to 30 in good health. Specimen: naive CD8+ T cells sorted from blood.

This CDR3 reads CASRDLQGYYGYTF. The CDR3 region has the DNA TGTGCCAGTAGAGACCTTCAGGGCTACTATGGCTACACCTTC. This chain joins TRBV19 and TRBJ1-2; D is perhaps TRBD1 (5 bases). V gave up 6 bases and J gave up 3 bases, with 14 bases separating them. The CDR3 has 14 residues. Germline CDR1 is LNHDA and CDR2 is SQIVND (reference sequence).